These 29 T cell receptor beta chains originate from one sample sequenced in a study of OX40 agonist ivuxolimab in advanced cancers. Profiling relied on immunoSEQ multiplex PCR, and the TCRdb table lists in-frame clones only, not all of them. The top ten clones hold about 35% of a sample with around 34,000 clones, around nine tenths of them seen once. This specimen was CD4+ or CD8+ T cells sorted from blood, taken in a trial of the OX40 agonist ivuxolimab. The source of these receptors is an adult with an advanced solid tumor such as melanoma, head and neck, liver or kidney cancer.

The chain couples TRBV2 to TRBJ2-7; TRBD2 matches at 11 bases. V lost 8 bases, J lost 4 bases, and 19 bases stayed unmatched. Germline CDR1 and CDR2: SNHLY and FYNNEI. The CDR3 is 18 amino acids. CDR3 sequence reads: CASPPTGGTSGRFYEQYF. The CDR3 coding sequence is TGTGCCAGCCCCCCCACAGGGGGAACTAGCGGGAGATTTTACGAGCAGTACTTC.

The chain joins TRBV5-6 to TRBJ1-5, with D hard to call. V lost 0 bases and J lost 0, with 7 bases in between. The CDR3 extends over 15 amino acids. The V gene's germline CDR1 is SGHDT and CDR2 YYEEEE. The CDR3 protein is CASSLGYSSNQPQHF. The CDR3 DNA is TGTGCCAGCAGCTTGGGTTACAGTAGCAATCAGCCCCAGCATTTT.

This rearrangement joins TRBV6-5 to TRBJ1-1, with a tentative D call TRBD1 (6 bases). This CDR3 has 13 residues. Germline CDR1 MNHEY, CDR2 SVGAGI. The ends were cut back, 0 bases at V and 6 bases at J, with 8 bases in the middle. For the CDR3, the DNA is TGTGCCAGCAGTTACTCATCAGGGGCTGAAGCTTTCTTT. Its translation is CASSYSSGAEAFF.

The sample holds a few counts of this clone. The rearrangement uses TRBV4-1 and TRBJ2-1, with 8 nucleotides matching TRBD1. V was pared by 3 bases and J by 3 bases, with 7 bases of the junction left unmatched. CDR1 and CDR2 from the germline V gene are MGHRA and YSYEKL. The CDR3 runs to 16 residues. The CDR3 reads CASSQQTGGFYNEQFF. In nucleotides, the CDR3 is TGCGCCAGCAGCCAGCAAACAGGGGGTTTCTACAATGAGCAGTTCTTC.

V gene TRBV9 combines with J gene TRBJ2-2; TRBD2 might be the D (5 bases). The CDR3 is 12 amino acids. The germline V gene has CDR1 SGDLS and CDR2 YYNGEE. The germline V and J ends were trimmed by 6 bases and 7 bases, with 10 bases remaining between them. CDR3 in amino acids: CASTGAGGELFF. In DNA, the CDR3 is TGTGCCAGCACCGGTGCGGGCGGGGAGCTGTTTTTT.

The rearrangement uses TRBV5-1 and TRBJ2-7, with 13 bases matching TRBD2. The CDR3 runs to 16 residues. V dropped 5 bases and J dropped 5; count of bases not matched to a gene: 10. Germline V gene data show CDR1 as SGHRS and CDR2 as YFSETQ. The CDR3 DNA is TGCGCCAGCAGTTTCACTAGCGGGGGGGCGTCAAACGAGCAGTACTTC. This translates into CASSFTSGGASNEQYF.

This clone was recorded only once. J is TRBJ2-3 and V is TRBV7-2; maybe TRBD2 (5 bases). The CDR3 covers 16 residues. V was shortened by 1 base and J by 0 bases, with 11 bases between the two germline ends. The germline CDR1 and CDR2 sequences are SGHTA and FQGNSA. CDR3: CASSLGVRTSTDTQYF. For the CDR3, the DNA is TGTGCCAGCAGCTTAGGGGTTCGGACTAGCACAGATACGCAGTATTTT.

With regard to this clone: This sample also contains other DNA sequences that code for the same CDR3. The CDR3: CASRPRENTEAFF. CDR3 coding DNA: TGTGCCAGCAGGCCCAGAGAGAACACTGAAGCTTTCTTT. The chain has TRBV5-4 and TRBJ1-1; D gene ambiguous. The length of the CDR3 is 13 residues. Per germline, CDR1 SGHNT and CDR2 YYREEE (reference sequence). Trimming pared 5 bases from V and 1 base from J, leaving 9 bases between.

This clone appeared a single time. The chain uses TRBV9 and TRBJ1-2, with a weak D call TRBD1 (6 bases). The CDR3 runs to 16 residues. Germline V CDR1 and CDR2: SGDLS, YYNGEE. The V gene lost 0 bases and the J gene lost 2 bases, with 14 bases spanning the gap. This CDR3 reads CASSVERTGQNYGYTF. The CDR3 coding sequence is TGTGCCAGCAGCGTAGAAAGAACTGGACAGAACTATGGCTACACCTTC.

This chain links TRBV29-1 with TRBJ2-1; possible D gene TRBD1, 6 bases. The CDR3 sequence is 10 residues long. From germline, CDR1 is SQVTM and CDR2 ANQGSEA. Trimming cost V 5 bases and J 9 bases, with 8 bases left between them. CDR3 in amino acids: CSVTDSEQFF. The CDR3, as DNA: TGCAGCGTTACGGACAGTGAGCAGTTCTTC.

The V and J genes are TRBV10-3 and TRBJ2-3, with a tentative D call TRBD2 (6 bases). The CDR3 spans 13 residues. Germline CDR1 and CDR2: ENHRY and SYGVKD. Trimming removed 11 bases from V and 2 bases from J, with 14 bases in between. Written as DNA, the CDR3 is TGTGCCGTTAGCGGAGAAAACACAGATACGCAGTATTTT. Its protein is CAVSGENTDTQYF.

With regard to this clone: Sequence at one end of the junction differs from germline and may be a read error. The V gene is TRBV2, the J gene TRBJ2-7; no clear D. The germline CDR1 and CDR2 sequences are SNHLY and FYNNEI. The CDR3 length is 12 residues. As DNA, the CDR3 is TGTGCCAGCAGTGACAGGACGACTCCCCTCGACTTC. Translated: CASSDRTTPLDF.

This chain uses TRBV6-5 with TRBJ2-7; D might be TRBD2 (6 bases). Germline CDR1 is MNHEY and CDR2 is SVGAGI. The CDR3 runs to 11 residues. The V and J ends lost 5 bases and 6 bases respectively, with 8 bases between them. CDR3 protein: CASSEEGEQYF. DNA of the CDR3: TGTGCCAGCAGTGAGGAGGGCGAGCAGTACTTC.

The chain couples TRBV25-1 to TRBJ1-2, with TRBD1 matching 7 bases. V shed 1 base and J 5 bases; nucleotides not matched to a gene: 7. The CDR3 has 15 residues. Germline-derived CDR1 and CDR2 are MGHDK and SYGVNS. CDR3 residues: CASSEFGTDFYGYTF. The CDR3 DNA sequence: TGTGCCAGCAGTGAATTTGGGACAGATTTTTATGGCTACACCTTC.

This chain links TRBV28 with TRBJ2-5, with no clear D. The CDR3 runs 12 residues. Germline CDR1 reads MDHEN; CDR2 reads SYDVKM. V lost 8 bases and J lost 5, with 12 bases in between. The CDR3 protein is CASGNHLETQYF. In DNA form, the CDR3 reads TGTGCCAGCGGAAACCACCTGGAGACCCAGTACTTC.

This clone is judged medium-sized. V is TRBV27 and J is TRBJ2-1; the match to TRBD2 covers 10 bases. CDR3 length: 14 residues. Per germline, CDR1 MNHEY and CDR2 SMNVEV (reference sequence). The V segment lost 5 bases and the J segment 8 bases; nucleotides outside the gene matches: 6. Here the CDR3 reads CASSASGGWYEQFF. The DNA for the CDR3 is TGTGCCAGCAGTGCTAGCGGGGGATGGTATGAGCAGTTCTTC.

The chain employs TRBV19 and TRBJ2-1; 14 bases are shared with TRBD2. The CDR3 is 17 residues long. In germline, CDR1 is LNHDA, CDR2 SQIVND (reference sequence). The J segment lost 5 bases and the V segment lost 5 bases, leaving 8 bases of the junction unmatched. CDR3 sequence (DNA): TGTGCCAGTAGTTCTATGGGACTAGCGGGAGCGGACAATGAGCAGTTCTTC. This sequence encodes CASSSMGLAGADNEQFF.

This clone appeared once. This chain joins TRBV7-9 and TRBJ2-7; unclear D gene. V gave up 0 bases and J gave up 6 bases, with 9 bases separating them. This CDR3 region has 13 residues. CDR1 is SEHNR and CDR2 is FQNEAQ in the germline V gene (reference sequence). CDR3 sequence: CASSLAGSLEQYF. The CDR3 coding sequence is TGTGCCAGCAGCTTAGCGGGCAGCCTCGAGCAGTACTTC.

The V gene is TRBV28, the J gene TRBJ1-6; D remains unclear. V dropped 6 bases and J dropped 3 bases, with 3 bases sitting between them. The CDR3 totals 12 residues. Germline-derived CDR1 and CDR2 are MDHEN and SYDVKM. The CDR3 DNA sequence: TGTGCCAGCAGAGACTATAATTCACCCCTCCACTTT. Residues: CASRDYNSPLHF.

The chain joins TRBV10-2 to TRBJ2-1; TRBD1 might be the D (5 bases). There are 14 residues in the CDR3. V was trimmed by 0 bases and J by 9 bases, leaving 12 bases between them. Per the germline V gene, CDR1 is WSHSY and CDR2 is SAAADI. The CDR3 sequence is CASSESGALFEQFF. CDR3 bases: TGCGCCAGCAGTGAGTCAGGGGCGCTTTTTGAGCAGTTCTTC.

The V and J genes are TRBV11-1 and TRBJ2-1; D is unclear. The germline gives CDR1 SGHAT, CDR2 FQDESV (reference sequence). V lost 1 base and J lost 10, with 8 bases in between. The CDR3 is made up of 12 amino acids. CDR3 DNA: TGTGCCAGCAGCTTAGATGCTACCGAGCAGTTCTTC. This gives the protein CASSLDATEQFF.

J is TRBJ1-6 and V is TRBV7-9; maybe TRBD1 (5 bases). Trimming stripped 6 bases from V and 14 bases from J, with 8 bases between. The germline gives CDR1 SEHNR, CDR2 FQNEAQ (reference sequence). The length of the CDR3 is 10 residues. CDR3 sequence: CASSGGTLHF. The CDR3 DNA reads TGTGCCAGCAGTGGGGGTACCCTCCACTTT.

This chain joins TRBV10-2 and TRBJ1-1; D is ambiguous. V lost 0 bases and J lost 1, with 6 bases in between. The CDR3 sequence is 14 residues long. In germline, CDR1 is WSHSY, CDR2 SAAADI. CDR3 in amino acids: CASSESGSNTEAFF. For the CDR3, the DNA is TGCGCCAGCAGTGAGTCGGGATCGAACACTGAAGCTTTCTTT.

Only one count was recorded for this clone. This sequence joins TRBV29-1 and TRBJ2-2; D call uncertain. The CDR3 runs 12 residues. V was pared by 6 bases and J by 1 base, with 6 bases between. CDR1 and CDR2 (germline): SQVTM, ANQGSEA. The DNA for the CDR3 is TGCAGCGTCGAGGAGAACACCGGGGAGCTGTTTTTT. Translation: CSVEENTGELFF.

In its sample, this clone was seen once. The V call is TRBV19, the J call TRBJ1-4; D unclear. Trimming removed 3 bases at V and 10 bases at J, with 6 bases between. The CDR3 runs to 11 residues. Looked up from germline, CDR1 is LNHDA and CDR2 is SQIVND (reference sequence). CDR3 nucleotide sequence: TGTGCCAGTAGTATTGGGCTAAAACTGTTTTTT. Its protein product is CASSIGLKLFF. Filled out from reference TRBV19 and TRBJ1-4, the complete variable domain reads DGGITQSPKYLFRKEGQNVTLSCEQNLNHDAMYWYRQDPGQGLRLIYYSQIVNDFQKGDIAEGYSVSREKKESFPLTVTSAQKNPTAFYLCASSIGLKLFFGSGTQLSVL.

The chain recombines TRBV29-1 with TRBJ2-2; a weak D match, TRBD2 (6 bases). Trimming shortened V by 3 bases and J by 6 bases, and 8 bases separated the two germline ends. Looked up from germline, CDR1 is SQVTM and CDR2 is ANQGSEA. The length of the CDR3 is 12 residues. The CDR3 is CSVDAGPGELFF. The CDR3 nucleotides read TGCAGCGTTGATGCGGGGCCCGGGGAGCTGTTTTTT.

The chain couples TRBV19 to TRBJ2-7, with TRBD1 as a possible D gene (5 bases). The length of the CDR3 is 15 residues. The V gene's germline CDR1 is LNHDA and CDR2 SQIVND (reference sequence). Trimming shortened V by 4 bases and J by 0 bases, and 13 bases separated the two germline ends. The CDR3: CASSTTGRVSYEQYF. The DNA for the CDR3 is TGTGCCAGTAGTACTACAGGACGGGTCTCCTACGAGCAGTACTTC. The whole variable domain, remainder taken from reference TRBV19 and TRBJ2-7, is DGGITQSPKYLFRKEGQNVTLSCEQNLNHDAMYWYRQDPGQGLRLIYYSQIVNDFQKGDIAEGYSVSREKKESFPLTVTSAQKNPTAFYLCASSTTGRVSYEQYFGPGTRLTVT.

The chain carries TRBV5-8 and TRBJ1-5; tentative D call: TRBD1 (5 bases). The CDR3 length is 13 residues. CDR1 SGHTS and CDR2 YDEGEE come from the germline V gene. V gave up 0 bases and J gave up 6 bases, with 7 bases separating them. CDR3 DNA sequence: TGTGCCAGCAGCTTGGCGGGGGGTCAGCCCCAGCATTTT. Amino acids: CASSLAGGQPQHF.

The J gene is TRBJ2-7, the V gene TRBV6-5; D uncertain. The CDR3 covers 12 residues. With 5 bases removed from V and 6 bases from J, the gap between germline ends came to 11 bases. Germline values: CDR1 MNHEY, CDR2 SVGAGI. The CDR3 loop reads CASSQLGPEQYF. Here the CDR3 DNA reads TGTGCCAGCAGTCAGTTAGGCCCCGAGCAGTACTTC.